This T cell receptor beta chain comes out of a study of blood T cell repertoires in COVID-19. There are 16 residues in the CDR3. The germline V gene has CDR1 MDHEN and CDR2 SYDVKM. The germline V and J ends were trimmed by 6 bases and 0 bases, with 18 bases remaining between them. As handled by the study authors: Amplification of reference gene primers was used by the study to estimate nucleated cell counts. The repertoire was sequenced with immunoSEQ multiplex PCR; TCRdb's copy has only in-frame clones and lacks some. V, J and clone size are those of that table, while D and trimming were read from the DNA. The sample yields 55,000 to 75,000 clones, around nine tenths seen once.

The chain employs TRBV28 and TRBJ2-7; tentatively, D is TRBD2 (6 bases). This TCR was sampled from a human donor with active COVID-19. The donor label of this sample is uncertain. Sequences were obtained from peripheral blood. CDR3 loop: CASSTPQSGGSYEQYF. The CDR3 bases are TGTGCCAGCAGCACCCCTCAATCCGGGGGCTCCTACGAGCAGTACTTC.